This T cell receptor beta chain was captured in a study of CXCR3-negative and CXCR3-positive naive CD8 T cells. Study overall: Roughly 135 million TRB reads were obtained overall (about 1.5 +/- 0.3 million per library). Study results and limitations: TRB CDR3s were more hydrophobic in CXCR3-positive than in CXCR3-negative naive cells. Naive subsets were similarly diverse, while memory CD8+ repertoires were much less diverse. Naive cells, whether CXCR3-negative or CXCR3-positive, had similar TRBV-TRBJ usage, while memory cells differed.

A remark on this clonotype: Its target is unknown.

Subsets of CD8+ T cells were each sorted in triplicate at 300,000 cells apiece. All TRB cDNA libraries came from 5' RACE performed with UMI labels. TCRdb reprocessed the 5' RACE reads, keeping one entry per CDR3 protein, no DNA. The listing contains 150,000 to 180,000 distinct CDR3 sequences. The CDR3 consists of 15 residues. Germline CDR1 KGHSH, CDR2 LQKENI. This receptor was identified in a human donor in good health. Some clones in this sample may be carry-over from other donors' samples. V and J are TRBV18 and TRBJ2-1; TCRdb gives TRBD1 as the D gene, but with no DNA this cannot be confirmed. Source material: naive CXCR3+ CD8+ T cells from blood. Subset denoted: CD45RO-CCR7+CD27+CD95- naive CD8+ T cells expressing CXCR3 (TNR3+). The CDR3: CASSPPDRRYNEQFF.